Presented here are 31 T cell receptor beta chains from one specimen sequenced in a study of blood T cell repertoires in COVID-19. Only in-frame clones appear in the TCRdb table, and some are missing; sequencing was by immunoSEQ multiplex PCR. The table has about 220,000 clones, around 89% seen once; the top ten hold 2.5% to 3%. Material: PBMCs or T cells enriched from blood (not recorded which). Every receptor here comes from a woman aged 30 to 39 who had recovered from COVID-19.

The rearrangement links TRBV7-8 to TRBJ2-7; D possibly corresponds to TRBD2 (6 bases). Germline V lookup: CDR1 SGHVS, CDR2 FQNEAQ. The CDR3 loop spans 14 amino acids. The V gene lost 3 bases and the J gene lost 0 bases, with 9 bases spanning the gap. CDR3: CASSFYGGSYEQYF. The CDR3 DNA follows: TGTGCCAGCAGCTTTTACGGGGGCTCCTACGAGCAGTACTTC.

The V call is TRBV11-3, the J call TRBJ2-1, with 9 bases fitting TRBD2. The germline gives CDR1 SGHNT, CDR2 YENEEA. J lost 7 bases, V lost 1 base, and 8 bases had no gene match. This CDR3 is 16 amino acids long. The chain's CDR3 is CASSLGRSGGWNEQFF. CDR3 nucleotide sequence: TGTGCCAGCAGCTTAGGAAGGAGCGGGGGGTGGAATGAGCAGTTCTTC. Using reference TRBV11-3 and TRBJ2-1 for the parts outside the CDR3, the full variable domain is EAGVVQSPRYKIIEKKQPVAFWCNPISGHNTLYWYLQNLGQGPELLIRYENEEAVDDSQLPKDRFSAERLKGVDSTLKIQPAELGDSAVYLCASSLGRSGGWNEQFFGPGTRLTVL.

The chain employs TRBV6-2 or TRBV6-3 and TRBJ2-5, with D possibly being TRBD1 (6 bases). The germline V gene has CDR1 MNHEY and CDR2 SVGEGT. The CDR3 length is 11 residues. The ends were cut back, 5 bases at V and 7 bases at J, with 8 bases in the middle. CDR3 sequence (DNA): TGTGCCAGCAGTACAGGGTGGACCCAGTACTTC. This codes for CASSTGWTQYF.

The sample holds one count of this clone. V gene TRBV6-5 combines with J gene TRBJ2-3, with D possibly matching TRBD1 (5 bases). The CDR3 loop spans 14 amino acids. Per the germline V gene, CDR1 is MNHEY and CDR2 is SVGAGI. V was shortened by 5 bases and J by 4 bases, with 13 bases between the two germline ends. CDR3 DNA: TGTGCCAGCAGTCCCCAGGTAGGGGCAGATACGCAGTATTTT. Translated: CASSPQVGADTQYF.

This clone was detected only once. The chain carries TRBV15 and TRBJ2-7, with 8 bases identical to TRBD1. This CDR3 is built from 15 residues. Trimming removed 0 bases from V and 3 bases from J; junction bases left unmatched: 4. The germline V gene encodes CDR1 LNHNV and CDR2 YYDKDF (reference sequence). For the CDR3, the DNA is TGTGCCACCAGCAGAGATGGACAGGGTTACTACGAGCAGTACTTC. Its translation: CATSRDGQGYYEQYF.

The chain couples TRBV19 to TRBJ1-1; the match to TRBD1 covers 7 bases. The junction had 6 bases not matched to a gene; V was cut back by 4 bases and J by 1 base. Germline CDR1 and CDR2: LNHDA and SQIVND (reference sequence). CDR3 length equals 15 residues. CDR3 amino acids: CASSNNRGSNTEAFF. The CDR3 DNA reads TGTGCCAGTAGTAACAACAGGGGCTCGAACACTGAAGCTTTCTTT.

This chain connects TRBV19 to TRBJ1-2; TRBD1 is a possible D gene (6 bases). The CDR3 sequence is 13 residues long. Germline-derived CDR1 and CDR2 are LNHDA and SQIVND (reference sequence). Trimming left V 7 bases short and J 2 bases short, with 11 bases between. CDR3 sequence reads: CASTPQGNYGYTF. The CDR3 nucleotides are TGTGCCAGTACCCCCCAGGGGAACTATGGCTACACCTTC.

The chain is built from TRBV4-1 and TRBJ1-5, with D possibly being TRBD1 (6 bases). The V and J ends lost 4 bases and 3 bases respectively, with 16 bases between them. The CDR3 runs to 16 residues. CDR1 and CDR2 (germline): MGHRA, YSYEKL. In nucleotides, the CDR3 is TGCGCCAGCAGCCTCTCGCCCGGACAGACCAATCAGCCCCAGCATTTT. It codes for CASSLSPGQTNQPQHF.

This chain connects TRBV7-3 to TRBJ2-3, with D possibly being TRBD2 (6 bases). The V end was cut by 6 bases, the J end by 2 bases, with 9 bases between. Germline V lookup: CDR1 SGHTA, CDR2 FQGTGA. The CDR3 has 13 amino acids. The CDR3 sequence is CASSGGATDTQYF. The DNA of the CDR3 is TGTGCCAGCAGTGGCGGGGCCACAGATACGCAGTATTTT.

V and J are TRBV4-3 and TRBJ2-1, with TRBD1 identical over 8 bases. The CDR3 extends over 16 amino acids. CDR1 LGHNA and CDR2 YSLEER come from the germline V gene. J lost 5 bases, V lost 0 bases, and 6 bases had no gene match. CDR3 in DNA: TGCGCCAGCAGCCAAGATAAACAGGGGGACGACAATGAGCAGTTCTTC. As protein: CASSQDKQGDDNEQFF.

V is TRBV11-3 and J is TRBJ2-1; tentatively, D is TRBD1 or TRBD2 (5 bases each). V dropped 5 bases and J dropped 8 bases, with 16 bases sitting between them. This CDR3 has 14 amino acids. Germline V lookup: CDR1 SGHNT, CDR2 YENEEA. The CDR3 protein is CASSLGAGIDEQFF. CDR3 sequence (DNA): TGTGCCAGCAGCCTAGGGGCCGGGATCGATGAGCAGTTCTTC. Full variable domain (missing parts from reference TRBV11-3 and TRBJ2-1): EAGVVQSPRYKIIEKKQPVAFWCNPISGHNTLYWYLQNLGQGPELLIRYENEEAVDDSQLPKDRFSAERLKGVDSTLKIQPAELGDSAVYLCASSLGAGIDEQFFGPGTRLTVL.

The chain combines TRBV19 with TRBJ1-4; 8 nucleotides agree with TRBD1. J was trimmed by 0 bases and V by 4 bases; bases with no gene match: 7. The CDR3 is made up of 17 amino acids. CDR1 is LNHDA, CDR2 SQIVND, per germline (reference sequence). In DNA form, the CDR3 reads TGTGCCAGTAGTACGGGGACAGGTGGCTCAACTAATGAAAAACTGTTTTTT. This gives the protein CASSTGTGGSTNEKLFF. The variable domain in full, completed from reference TRBV19 and TRBJ1-4, reads DGGITQSPKYLFRKEGQNVTLSCEQNLNHDAMYWYRQDPGQGLRLIYYSQIVNDFQKGDIAEGYSVSREKKESFPLTVTSAQKNPTAFYLCASSTGTGGSTNEKLFFGSGTQLSVL.

In this sample, this clone turned up a few times. The DNA of the CDR3 is TGTGCCAGTAGGATGGACAGGGAACCCTACAATGAGCAGTTCTTC. It specifies CASRMDREPYNEQFF. The V and J genes are TRBV19 and TRBJ2-1, with 8 nucleotides matching TRBD1. V gave up 6 bases and J gave up 2 bases; unmatched junction bases: 6. The CDR3 is 15 residues long. Germline V lookup: CDR1 LNHDA, CDR2 SQIVND (reference sequence).

The V call is TRBV13, the J call TRBJ1-2; TRBD1 matches at 7 bases. From germline, CDR1 is PRHDT and CDR2 FYEKMQ (reference sequence). The CDR3 spans 14 residues. The V and J ends lost 2 bases and 7 bases, in that order; junction bases with no gene match: 7. This CDR3 reads CASSLWDRVSGYTF. DNA for the CDR3: TGTGCCAGCAGCTTATGGGACAGAGTTTCTGGCTACACCTTC.

The CDR3 protein is CASSSTGGNTYGYTF. For the CDR3, the DNA is TGTGCCAGCAGCTCGACAGGGGGCAATACCTATGGCTACACCTTC. This chain joins TRBV7-2 and TRBJ1-2; 10 bases fit TRBD1. This CDR3 contains 15 residues. J was trimmed by 4 bases and V by 4 bases; bases with no gene match: 6. Per germline, CDR1 SGHTA and CDR2 FQGNSA.

The V call is TRBV19, the J call TRBJ1-2; 7 bases map to TRBD1. The CDR3 has 15 amino acids. Germline CDR1 reads LNHDA; CDR2 reads SQIVND (reference sequence). V lost 5 bases to trimming and J lost 7 bases; unmatched junction nucleotides: 13. The CDR3 nucleotides read TGTGCCAGTAGTCCTAAGACAGGGTCTAGTCGTGGCTACACCTTC. As protein: CASSPKTGSSRGYTF.

This rearrangement joins TRBV19 to TRBJ1-5; D gene ambiguous. Trimming removed 1 base at V and 4 bases at J, with 8 bases between. This CDR3 is built from 14 residues. The germline V gene has CDR1 LNHDA and CDR2 SQIVND (reference sequence). This chain's CDR3 is CASSIGAVNQPQHF. The DNA of the CDR3 is TGTGCCAGTAGTATAGGAGCGGTGAATCAGCCCCAGCATTTT.

V is TRBV7-8 and J is TRBJ1-2; perhaps TRBD1 as D (5 bases). Trimming pared 1 base from V and 1 base from J, leaving 16 bases between. CDR3 size: 17 residues. Germline CDR1 and CDR2: SGHVS and FQNEAQ. This CDR3 reads CASSLVVRVVRNYGYTF. CDR3 nucleotide sequence: TGTGCCAGCAGCTTAGTGGTCAGGGTCGTTCGTAACTATGGCTACACCTTC.

The chain links TRBV4-1 to TRBJ1-4; TRBD1 might be the D (6 bases). Germline assignment: CDR1 MGHRA and CDR2 YSYEKL. This CDR3 region has 15 residues. V dropped 0 bases and J dropped 7 bases, with 12 bases sitting between them. The CDR3 region has the DNA TGCGCCAGCAGCCAAGACGTGTCAGGGGTTGAAAAACTGTTTTTT. Residues: CASSQDVSGVEKLFF.

This chain connects TRBV5-1 to TRBJ2-5; 14 nucleotides match TRBD2. The CDR3 is 18 amino acids. The V gene end was trimmed by 1 base and the J gene end by 1 base; junction bases not matched to a gene: 6. CDR1 and CDR2 (germline): SGHRS, YFSETQ. DNA for the CDR3: TGCGCCAGCAGCTTGCGGACTAGCGGGGGGCTCCTCCAAGAGACCCAGTACTTC. The encoded protein is CASSLRTSGGLLQETQYF.

This chain joins TRBV19 and TRBJ1-1; 8 bases map to TRBD1. This CDR3 has 13 amino acids. The germline V gene has CDR1 LNHDA and CDR2 SQIVND (reference sequence). V shed 8 bases, J shed 6 bases, and the junction held 8 bases outside the gene matches. CDR3 sequence: CASGQGRDAEAFF. CDR3 in DNA: TGTGCCAGTGGACAGGGTCGGGACGCTGAAGCTTTCTTT.

J is TRBJ2-1 and V is TRBV5-4, with a possible D match to TRBD1 (5 bases). Germline values: CDR1 SGHNT, CDR2 YYREEE (reference sequence). The V end was cut by 3 bases, the J end by 5 bases, with 9 bases between. The CDR3 is 13 amino acids. The CDR3 is CASSSPGHNEQFF. The CDR3 region has the DNA TGTGCCAGCAGCTCCCCAGGGCACAATGAGCAGTTCTTC.

The sample holds a few counts of this clone. The chain couples TRBV21-1 to TRBJ2-1; TRBD2, the D gene given by the table, was not confirmed from the DNA. TRBV21-1 constitutes a pseudogene. There are 16 residues in the CDR3. The CDR3 protein is CASSHPRGETYNEQFF. In nucleotides, the CDR3 is TGTGCCAGCAGCCACCCTCGGGGGGAAACCTACAATGAGCAGTTCTTC.

The gene calls are TRBV5-4 and TRBJ1-4; TRBD1 agrees at 12 bases. Trimming at V came to 4 bases and at J to 5 bases, leaving 3 bases not matched to a gene. The CDR3 runs to 15 residues. Looked up from germline, CDR1 is SGHNT and CDR2 is YYREEE (reference sequence). Here the CDR3 reads CASSGTGGRNEKLFF. CDR3 DNA: TGTGCCAGCAGCGGGACAGGGGGCAGAAATGAAAAACTGTTTTTT.

V gene TRBV7-3 combines with J gene TRBJ2-3; D possibly corresponds to TRBD2 (7 bases). Trimming cost V 1 base and J 5 bases, with 13 bases left between them. The CDR3 spans 15 residues. CDR1 and CDR2 from the germline V gene are SGHTA and FQGTGA. As DNA, the CDR3 is TGTGCCAGCAGCTTAAATGGGGGGGCCCAAGATACGCAGTATTTT. It encodes CASSLNGGAQDTQYF.

This chain connects TRBV5-1 to TRBJ1-6, with D uncertain. Germline assignment: CDR1 SGHRS and CDR2 YFSETQ. Trimming pared 2 bases from V and 7 bases from J, leaving 4 bases between. This CDR3 has 12 residues. CDR3 amino acids: CASSLENSPLHF. The CDR3 region has the DNA TGCGCCAGCAGCTTAGAGAATTCACCCCTCCACTTT.

This chain links TRBV7-8 with TRBJ1-4, with 10 bases fitting TRBD1. The CDR3 extends over 18 amino acids. The J segment lost 0 bases and the V segment lost 3 bases, leaving 7 bases of the junction unmatched. CDR1 and CDR2 from the germline V gene are SGHVS and FQNEAQ. The CDR3 here is CASSLETGGLATNEKLFF. DNA of the CDR3: TGTGCCAGCAGCTTGGAGACAGGGGGCCTAGCAACTAATGAAAAACTGTTTTTT.

The chain has TRBV10-1 and TRBJ1-1; TRBD1 matches at 7 bases. CDR1 and CDR2 from the germline V gene are WNHNN and SYGVQD (reference sequence). V shed 4 bases and J 5 bases; nucleotides not matched to a gene: 16. This CDR3 region has 17 residues. The CDR3 DNA follows: TGCGCCAGCAGTGGAGGGATAGGGGGCGTAGGGCGAACTGAAGCTTTCTTT. Translated: CASSGGIGGVGRTEAFF.

The chain couples TRBV7-2 to TRBJ1-4, with 9 bases identical to TRBD1. The CDR3 is 18 residues long. CDR1 and CDR2 (germline): SGHTA, FQGNSA. The V and J ends lost 5 bases and 5 bases, in that order; junction bases with no gene match: 15. The DNA for the CDR3 is TGTGCCAGCAGCGGGCGGACAGGGGCGTCGGTGGTAAATGAAAAACTGTTTTTT. Its protein is CASSGRTGASVVNEKLFF.

The chain combines TRBV4-2 with TRBJ2-3, with D possibly being TRBD2 (7 bases). V shed 0 bases and J shed 2 bases, with 15 bases lying between them. Germline values: CDR1 LGHNA, CDR2 YNFKEQ. The CDR3 has 17 amino acids. The CDR3 DNA reads as TGTGCCAGCAGCCAAGATCATCGGGGGGCGAACACAGATACGCAGTATTTT. Translation: CASSQDHRGANTDTQYF.

The rearrangement links TRBV6-1 to TRBJ1-4; weak D call: TRBD1 (5 bases). CDR1 and CDR2 (germline): MNHNS, SASEGT. CDR3 length: 16 amino acids. V was trimmed by 2 bases and J by 5 bases, leaving 15 bases between them. The chain's CDR3 is CASSESPGEGNEKLFF. The CDR3 nucleotides are TGTGCCAGCAGTGAATCCCCGGGGGAGGGGAATGAAAAACTGTTTTTT.